The clone carrying this TCR beta chain has only one observation. Its antigen is not known. Other DNA sequences in this sample translate to the same CDR3. The CDR3 is 14 residues long. V was pared by 2 bases and J by 0 bases, with 5 bases between. Germline CDR1 reads MNHEY; CDR2 reads SVGAGI. This specimen comes from a study of shared clonotypes between healthy human individuals. In the study overall: Participating donors consisted of two women and a few men aged 18 to 49. Every donor yielded three CD4 naive, three CD4 memory, two CD8 naive and one CD8 memory plate.

CD45RO-negative CD8 cells positively selected for CCR7 made up the naive population, which excluded terminally differentiated effector memory CD45RA+ cells. Sequencing used immunoSEQ multiplex PCR; TCRdb keeps in-frame clones, though not all of them. The table records around 1.9 million clones, 93% of them present only once. Study-level results: Sample collection involved blood only; tissue repertoires are likely different. Roughly 5% of naive CD4 clonotypes were shared across a handful of donors.

The receptor's source is a man aged 18 to 29 in good health. Some clones in this sample may be carry-over from other donors' samples. Source material: naive CD8+ T cells from PBMCs. V is TRBV6-5 and J is TRBJ1-5; no reliable D call. CDR3 DNA: TGTGCCAGCAGTTACGCGGGTAGCAATCAGCCCCAGCATTTT. It specifies CASSYAGSNQPQHF.